This is a list of T cell receptor beta chains from one sample in a study of OX40 agonist ivuxolimab in advanced cancers. Assay used: immunoSEQ multiplex PCR; TCRdb lists only in-frame clones, some missing. The sample includes around 81,000 clones, roughly 90% seen only once; the top ten take over 0.75%. The source was CD4+ or CD8+ T cells sorted from blood, collected in a trial of the OX40 agonist ivuxolimab. The source of these receptors is an adult with an advanced solid tumor such as melanoma, head and neck, liver or kidney cancer. Both conserved end residues are part of each CDR3. The D gene is left open where the match is weak. Not all rows give a size; the values are once, few, many and, for expanded clones, a class.

TRBD2,once,TRBV7-3,TRBJ2-1,TGTGCCAGCAGCTACGGACTAGCGGCTCAAGAGCAGTTCTTC,CASSYGLAAQEQFF
TRBD1,NA,TRBV25-1,TRBJ1-1,TGTGCCAGCCAAACAGGGGTTGAAGCTTTCTTT,CASQTGVEAFF
NA,once,TRBV2,TRBJ2-7,TGTGCCAGCAGTGCTATGGGTTCCTACGAGCAGTACTTC,CASSAMGSYEQYF
NA,once,TRBV27,TRBJ2-3,TGTGCCAGCAGATTAGGGGTGACTCCCCGGGCAGATACGCAGTATTTT,CASRLGVTPRADTQYF
NA,few,TRBV5-1,TRBJ1-2,TGCGCCAGGGGAGGGGATCCTAACTATGGCTACACCTTC,CARGGDPNYGYTF
NA,NA,TRBV6-6,TRBJ2-2,TGTGCCAGCAGAACAGGGTCGGGGAACACCGGGGAGCTGTTTTTT,CASRTGSGNTGELFF
NA,once,TRBV11-2,TRBJ2-1,TGTGCCAGCAGCGTATGGACTATTGCCAATGAGCAGTTCTTC,CASSVWTIANEQFF
TRBD2,once,TRBV28,TRBJ2-1,TGTGCCAGCAACGAAGCGGGGAGAGAGCGCAATGAGCAGTTCTTC,CASNEAGRERNEQFF
NA,once,TRBV3-2,TRBJ2-5,TGTGCCAGCAGCCAAGGGTCGGACTTC,CASSQGSDF
NA,NA,TRBV7-2,TRBJ1-5,TGTGCCAGCAGCTTTCAGGGTGGTAACAATCAGCCCCAGCATTTT,CASSFQGGNNQPQHF
NA,NA,TRBV27,TRBJ2-7,TGTGCCAGCAGTTTAAAGGGGACCAGAGAATACGAGCAGTACTTC,CASSLKGTREYEQYF
NA,few,TRBV13,TRBJ2-2,TGTGCCAGCAGCACCATAGCTGGGGCCGGGGAGCTGTTTTTT,CASSTIAGAGELFF
NA,NA,TRBV7-9,TRBJ1-1,TGTGCCAGCAGCGGCTCTGAAGCTTTCTTT,CASSGSEAFF
NA,once,TRBV5-1,TRBJ1-1,TGCGCCAGCAGCCCGGGACATCGGGAGAAGGGTACTGAAGCTTTCTTT,CASSPGHREKGTEAFF
TRBD1,NA,TRBV30,TRBJ2-3,TGTGCCTGGAGCCGAGACAGGGTAGAAAATACGCAGTATTTT,CAWSRDRVENTQYF
NA,NA,TRBV27,TRBJ1-4,TGTGCCAGCAGCCCCGCCTCCCAGCTTAATGAAAAACTGTTTTTT,CASSPASQLNEKLFF
TRBD1,once,TRBV5-1,TRBJ2-3,TGCGCCAGCAGCTTTCAGACAGGGGGGCGCACAGATACGCAGTATTTT,CASSFQTGGRTDTQYF
NA,NA,TRBV7-2,TRBJ2-1,TGTGCCAGCAGCGCTACTAGCCATCCCTACAATGAGCAGTTCTTC,CASSATSHPYNEQFF
NA,NA,TRBV29-1,TRBJ1-1,TGCAGCGTTGAAGGACGGCTGAACACTGAAGCTTTCTTT,CSVEGRLNTEAFF
NA,NA,TRBV28,TRBJ1-5,TGTGCCAGCAGTTTATGGGGTCAGACAAGTAATCAGCCCCAGCATTTT,CASSLWGQTSNQPQHF